The source of this TCR beta chain is a study of T cells after yellow fever vaccination. 5'RACE template switching added a universal primer site and UMIs to TCR cDNA. One entry per CDR3 protein, called by TCRdb with MiXCR from the 5' RACE reads. The sample consists of some 220,000 distinct CDR3 sequences, roughly 3.3% of them appearing once. This clonotype was seen more than once but under ten times. V lost 7 bases and J 0 bases, leaving 16 bases between the germline ends. Germline V CDR1 and CDR2: SQVTM, ANQGSEA. CDR3 length equals 15 residues. The sequenced sample was CD4+ T cells sorted from PBMCs, obtained 10 days after the yellow fever booster vaccination. V is TRBV29-1 and J is TRBJ1-3; D might be TRBD1 (5 bases). The sequence derives from a man between 18 and 29 years old who received the YFV17D yellow fever vaccine. This CDR3 reads CSALDSSRSGNTIYF. The CDR3 DNA reads as TGCAGCGCGCTAGACAGTTCTCGCTCTGGAAACACCATATATTTT.